Below are 9 T cell receptor beta chains sequenced from a single sample in a study of T cells in narcolepsy. Sequenced by immunoSEQ multiplex PCR; TCRdb stores in-frame clones only, minus some. The profile shows about 32,000 clones, about 85% of them singletons. Sequencing used CD45RA- memory CD4+ T cells from PBMCs. All receptors come from a human donor with narcolepsy.

The CDR3 loop reads CASSRLLAGAEDTQYF. CDR3 bases: TGTGCCAGCAGCCGCTTACTAGCGGGAGCCGAAGATACGCAGTATTTT. The chain links TRBV5-6 to TRBJ2-3; 11 bases fit TRBD2. V shed 4 bases and J 5 bases; nucleotides not matched to a gene: 9. CDR1 and CDR2 from the germline V gene are SGHDT and YYEEEE. This CDR3 is built from 16 residues.

V gene TRBV6-5 combines with J gene TRBJ2-7; 8 positions agree with TRBD1. The CDR3 length is 13 residues. V was clipped by 6 bases and J by 4 bases; unmatched bases: 5. The germline V gene has CDR1 MNHEY and CDR2 SVGAGI. CDR3 nucleotides: TGTGCCAGCAGGGATCAGGGGGCTTACGAGCAGTACTTC. Translating gives CASRDQGAYEQYF.

The genes are TRBV6-1 and TRBJ2-5; D call uncertain. The CDR3 has 11 amino acids. In germline, CDR1 is MNHNS, CDR2 SASEGT. With 7 bases removed from V and 3 bases from J, the gap between germline ends came to 6 bases. CDR3 region: CASTIEETQYF. The CDR3, as DNA: TGTGCCAGCACGATCGAAGAGACCCAGTACTTC.

This chain links TRBV7-2 with TRBJ2-7, with 10 bases aligning to TRBD2. J gave up 5 bases and V 5 bases, and 6 bases lay outside the gene matches. The CDR3 extends over 14 amino acids. CDR1 and CDR2 from the germline V gene are SGHTA and FQGNSA. For the CDR3, the DNA is TGTGCCAGCAGCGTTTTAGCGGGAGGCCACGAGCAGTACTTC. Amino acid sequence: CASSVLAGGHEQYF. Together with reference TRBV7-2 and TRBJ2-7, the CDR3 gives the full variable domain: GAGVSQSPSNKVTEKGKDVELRCDPISGHTALYWYRQSLGQGLEFLIYFQGNSAPDKSGLPSDRFSAERTGGSVSTLTIQRTQQEDSAVYLCASSVLAGGHEQYFGPGTRLTVT.

The genes are TRBV11-1 and TRBJ2-7; the match to TRBD2 covers 9 bases. This CDR3 is built from 14 residues. CDR1 is SGHAT and CDR2 is FQDESV in the germline V gene (reference sequence). The V segment lost 5 bases and the J segment 6 bases; nucleotides outside the gene matches: 8. Here the CDR3 reads CASSRTGTSSEQYF. The CDR3 nucleotides are TGTGCCAGCAGCCGAACCGGGACTAGCTCCGAGCAGTACTTC.

The rearrangement uses TRBV19 and TRBJ2-3, with D hard to call. V lost 4 bases to trimming and J lost 1 base, with 18 bases between them. The CDR3 has 17 amino acids. Germline CDR1 and CDR2: LNHDA and SQIVND (reference sequence). For the CDR3, the DNA is TGTGCCAGTAGTAGCAAGGGCCTAAGAGGAGGCACAGATACGCAGTATTTT. This sequence encodes CASSSKGLRGGTDTQYF.

This rearrangement joins TRBV30 to TRBJ1-1; D is ambiguous. CDR3 size: 12 residues. Germline lookup yields CDR1 GTSNPN and CDR2 SVGIG (reference sequence). Trimming shortened V by 5 bases and J by 0 bases, and 7 bases separated the two germline ends. The CDR3 DNA follows: TGTGCCTGGGGGCAGCTGAACACTGAAGCTTTCTTT. This gives the protein CAWGQLNTEAFF.

The J gene is TRBJ2-5, the V gene TRBV7-6, with 10 nucleotides matching TRBD2. This CDR3 contains 17 residues. V shed 1 base and J 3 bases; nucleotides not matched to a gene: 8. Germline loops: CDR1 SGHVS, CDR2 FNYEAQ. The CDR3 DNA reads as TGTGCCAGCAGCTTAGACCCCCTAGCGGGAGTCAAAGAGACCCAGTACTTC. It is translated as CASSLDPLAGVKETQYF.

V and J are TRBV7-2 and TRBJ1-2; TRBD1 aligns across 7 bases. The V and J ends lost 5 bases and 12 bases, in that order; junction bases with no gene match: 9. CDR1 is SGHTA and CDR2 is FQGNSA in the germline V gene. The CDR3 length is 12 residues. CDR3 in amino acids: CASSTGVGGHTF. Here the CDR3 DNA reads TGTGCCAGCAGCACAGGGGTCGGGGGCCACACCTTC. Combining the CDR3 with reference TRBV7-2 and TRBJ1-2 gives the whole variable domain GAGVSQSPSNKVTEKGKDVELRCDPISGHTALYWYRQSLGQGLEFLIYFQGNSAPDKSGLPSDRFSAERTGGSVSTLTIQRTQQEDSAVYLCASSTGVGGHTFGSGTRLTVV.